This TCR beta chain was captured in a study of shared clonotypes between healthy human individuals (dated by TCRdb to 2020 to 2021). For the wider study: The cohort included three men and two women between 18 and 49 years of age. To increase sequencing depth and limit assay-specific biases, TCR repertoire library preparation and sequencing were carried out by different laboratories using diverse techniques. For each donor, CD4 naive and CD4 memory were each run on three plates, CD8 naive on two plates, and CD8 memory on one plate. Blood TCR repertoires of several healthy adults were deeply sequenced to estimate repertoire size and the extent of clonotype sharing between individuals. Between about 0.8 and 9 billion PBMCs per donor were obtained by leukapheresis. Study-wide conclusions, independent of this receptor: Because the study included only a small number of donors, the genetic and exposure-history diversity represented was limited. When several donors were compared, the shared fraction of clonotypes was approximately 5% for naive CD4, 3% to 4% for naive CD8, about 2.5% for memory CD4, and 0.4% for memory CD8. Sampling was limited to blood, and TCR repertoires in tissue likely differ from TCR repertoires in blood. Compared with non-shared clonotypes, clonotypes shared by all four sorted-subset donors had higher generation probabilities. Naive subsets generally had larger estimated clonotype richness than memory subsets. Incomplete sequencing was indicated by rarefaction of sorted-subset datasets, despite the large sequencing depth. Pairwise subsampling led to the expectation that sequencing depth would affect the degree of clonotype sharing among donors.

Donors were healthy HIV-negative adults with no recently reported acute infections or vaccinations. Every donor was a Caucasian adult residing in Nashville, Tennessee, USA. Magnetic negative selection was used to enrich CD4+ T cells, after which naive cells were positively selected on CD45RA and the negative fraction became the memory subset. After blood collection by leukapheresis, PBMCs were isolated using Ficoll-Histopaque density gradient centrifugation and then cryopreserved in the vapor phase of liquid nitrogen. Analytical flow cytometry was used to check the purity and quantity of every magnetically sorted T cell population. Genomic DNA was isolated from each sorted fraction and quantified by UV absorbance on a Nanodrop 2000c. As concerns this clone: It lacks a known antigen. One base away there is no much larger clone; base qualities are not given.

From cysteine to phenylalanine, the CDR3 is 16 amino acids long. Of all the DNA, just the CDR3 is kept, 48 bases in frame from base 1. Trimming removed 1 base from V and 5 bases from J; the gene matches leave 11 bases unexplained. From a lookup of the germline V gene, CDR1 and CDR2 are SGHRS and YFSETQ. Using the deep immunoSEQ assay, TCR CDR3 regions were amplified from genomic DNA by multiplex PCR. Extracted genomic DNA from each cell subset was distributed evenly across all wells of several immunoSEQ 96-well plates, and each plate was treated as a replicate. Each replicate PCR for sorted subsets received around 0.2 ug genomic DNA, equal to tens of thousands of T cell genomes. The purified libraries were quantified using a Qubit 3.0 fluorometer, sized with a Bioanalyzer 2100, and then quantified again using the KAPA Library Quantification kit. A separate single-read 150-cycle Illumina NextSeq 550 flow cell was used to sequence each immunoSEQ 96-well plate. The study's processing was this. Because only junctional sequences without quality scores were contained in the immunoSEQ output, filtering matching that applied to full-length reads could not be performed. To assign V/J genes and CDR3, sequences were annotated against IMGT germline references using PyIR, a Python wrapper for IgBLAST v1.9. Reads were removed for weak V/J assignments (E-value above 1e-6), missing CDR3, stop codons, out-of-frame junctions, or ambiguous translated residues. V3J clonotypes were defined by identical inferred V gene, J gene, and CDR3 amino acid sequence. The percentage overlap between two repertoires was calculated by dividing the number of shared unique clonotypes by the size of the smaller repertoire. Repertoire richness was assessed with RTK rarefaction, the Chao1 estimator, and Recon v2.1 estimates of unobserved clonotypes. Generation probabilities for all TCRbeta clonotypes obtained by the gDNA method from several donors were computed using OLGA. In its TCRdb copy, this immuneACCESS table keeps in-frame sequences only and misses some clones. Where compared with another copy, unresolved V genes explain less than half of these, and the others have no known cause. V, J and clone size are taken as reported in that table, and D and trimming were inferred from the DNA itself. Present in this sample are about 360,000 clones, around 70% of which were seen just once. About 9.4% of the sample belongs to the ten largest clones.

Sequencing input: memory CD4+ T cells sorted from blood. In the paper's terms, the cell subset or site label means: CD45RA-negative fraction. The rearrangement joined TRBV5-1 to TRBJ1-1; 7 junctional bases match TRBD1. This clonotype originated in a man aged 25-45 years in good health. The DNA is as follows: TGCGCCAGCAGCTTGTTTCCGGCAGGGGGAGAGACTGAAGCTTTCTTT. This codes for CASSLFPAGGETEAFF.